Each of the 13 T cell receptor beta chains below was sequenced from the same sample in a study of PD-1 blockade in classical Hodgkin lymphoma. Each patient experienced a relapse that followed autologous stem cell transplantation, and brentuximab vedotin exposure varied. The authors enriched CD8+ T cells from thawed PBMCs via magnetic negative selection. TCRdb's table, derived via immunoSEQ multiplex PCR, lists solely in-frame clones and lacks some. Of 5,500 to 7,500 clones listed, around 57% were seen once; the top ten hold over 12%. Sequencing was performed on CD8+ T cells from blood, taken at baseline. The receptors derive from a human donor with classical Hodgkin lymphoma.

The J gene is TRBJ2-7, the V gene TRBV6-1, with unresolved D. Trimming took off 3 bases at V and 0 bases at J, with 3 bases between the two ends. Germline CDR1 reads MNHNS; CDR2 reads SASEGT. The CDR3 sequence is 12 residues long. The DNA for the CDR3 is TGTGCCAGCAGTGACAGCTCCTACGAGCAGTACTTC. It specifies CASSDSSYEQYF.

The chain is built from TRBV19 and TRBJ2-7; D gene ambiguous. Trimming stripped 3 bases from V and 2 bases from J, with 8 bases between. The CDR3 has 13 amino acids. Germline CDR1 is LNHDA and CDR2 is SQIVND (reference sequence). CDR3 in amino acids: CASSIWFPYEQYF. CDR3 nucleotide sequence: TGTGCCAGTAGTATTTGGTTCCCCTACGAGCAGTACTTC. Supplemented by reference TRBV19 and TRBJ2-7, the full variable domain reads DGGITQSPKYLFRKEGQNVTLSCEQNLNHDAMYWYRQDPGQGLRLIYYSQIVNDFQKGDIAEGYSVSREKKESFPLTVTSAQKNPTAFYLCASSIWFPYEQYFGPGTRLTVT.

A few counts support this clone. V and J are TRBV7-8 and TRBJ2-1; 15 bases map to TRBD2. Germline CDR1 reads SGHVS; CDR2 reads FQNEAQ. CDR3 length: 19 amino acids. The trim removed 5 bases at V and 7 bases at J, leaving 15 bases unmatched. In DNA, the CDR3 is TGTGCCAGCAGCCCGGGGACTAGCGGGAGGTCTGTCGTAGGGAATGAGCAGTTCTTC. Its protein is CASSPGTSGRSVVGNEQFF. The whole variable domain, filled in from reference TRBV7-8 and TRBJ2-1, reads GAGVSQSPRYKVAKRGQDVALRCDPISGHVSLFWYQQALGQGPEFLTYFQNEAQLDKSGLPSDRFFAERPEGSVSTLKIQRTQQEDSAVYLCASSPGTSGRSVVGNEQFFGPGTRLTVL.

The CDR3 loop is CASSEGLQGDGNTIYF. Here the CDR3 DNA reads TGTGCCAGCAGTGAAGGCTTACAGGGGGATGGAAACACCATATATTTT. The chain joins TRBV2 to TRBJ1-3; 8 bases agree with TRBD1. The CDR3 loop spans 16 amino acids. Germline V CDR1 and CDR2: SNHLY, FYNNEI. The V gene end was trimmed by 1 base and the J gene end by 3 bases; junction bases not matched to a gene: 5.

The CDR3 protein is CASSYRDRALNTEAFF. The CDR3, as DNA: TGTGCCAGCAGTTACCGGGACAGGGCTTTGAACACTGAAGCTTTCTTT. The V call is TRBV6-5, the J call TRBJ1-1; TRBD1 agrees at 9 bases. The CDR3 sequence is 16 residues long. Losses at the gene ends were 2 bases for V and 0 bases for J; bases not matched to a gene: 4. From germline, CDR1 is MNHEY and CDR2 SVGAGI.

The rearrangement links TRBV2 to TRBJ2-7, with 11 bases fitting TRBD2. Per germline, CDR1 SNHLY and CDR2 FYNNEI. The CDR3 spans 15 residues. V gave up 6 bases and J gave up 3 bases; unmatched junction bases: 7. CDR3 sequence reads: CASSHSGTSGYEQYF. CDR3 nucleotide sequence: TGTGCCAGCAGCCACTCCGGGACTAGCGGCTACGAGCAGTACTTC.

The gene calls are TRBV28 and TRBJ2-1; D is perhaps TRBD1 or TRBD2 (5 bases each). CDR1 is MDHEN, CDR2 SYDVKM, per germline. Trimming shortened V by 2 bases and J by 9 bases, and 8 bases separated the two germline ends. This CDR3 contains 12 residues. The chain's CDR3 is CASSLDGTEQFF. The CDR3 nucleotides read TGTGCCAGCAGTTTAGACGGGACTGAGCAGTTCTTC.

The chain links TRBV4-2 to TRBJ2-7; tentative D call: TRBD2 (6 bases). The germline gives CDR1 LGHNA, CDR2 YNFKEQ. Between the trimmed V and J ends, which lost 0 bases and 0 bases, there was a span of 12 bases. The CDR3 is made up of 16 amino acids. CDR3 amino acids: CASSQERGGDSYEQYF. The CDR3 DNA reads as TGTGCCAGCAGCCAAGAACGGGGCGGGGACTCCTACGAGCAGTACTTC.

The V and J genes are TRBV7-9 and TRBJ2-7; a possible D gene is TRBD2 (7 bases). CDR1 SEHNR and CDR2 FQNEAQ come from the germline V gene (reference sequence). The V and J ends lost 10 bases and 6 bases respectively, with 10 bases between them. The CDR3 is 10 residues long. CDR3 residues: CAIGGPEQYF. CDR3 coding DNA: TGTGCCATCGGGGGGCCCGAGCAGTACTTC.

The gene calls are TRBV7-9 and TRBJ2-7; tentative D call: TRBD2 (6 bases). The CDR3 sequence is 14 residues long. Germline-derived CDR1 and CDR2 are SEHNR and FQNEAQ (reference sequence). Between the trimmed V and J ends, which lost 7 bases and 0 bases, there was a span of 13 bases. The CDR3 protein is CASTRDSYSYEQYF. Written as DNA, the CDR3 is TGTGCCAGCACCCGGGACTCATACTCCTACGAGCAGTACTTC.

This clone has only a few counts. The chain employs TRBV29-1 and TRBJ1-2; D is undetermined. The CDR3 sequence is 11 residues long. Trimming removed 4 bases at V and 5 bases at J, with 8 bases between. The germline V gene encodes CDR1 SQVTM and CDR2 ANQGSEA. The CDR3, as DNA: TGCAGCGTTGGGACTTGGTATGGCTACACCTTC. It codes for CSVGTWYGYTF.

The gene calls are TRBV2 and TRBJ2-1; the D gene is possibly TRBD2 (7 bases). Germline values: CDR1 SNHLY, CDR2 FYNNEI. The length of the CDR3 is 16 residues. V was cut by 4 bases and J by 2 bases, with 15 bases left in between. This chain's CDR3 is CASSGKGEGPYNEQFF. The CDR3 nucleotides are TGTGCCAGCAGTGGAAAGGGGGAGGGTCCCTACAATGAGCAGTTCTTC.

The rearrangement joins TRBV4-1 to TRBJ2-2; TRBD2 aligns across 11 bases. V lost 0 bases and J lost 1; bases outside the gene matches: 10. CDR3 size: 20 residues. Germline V gives CDR1 MGHRA, CDR2 YSYEKL. The CDR3 DNA reads as TGCGCCAGCAGCCAAGATCAGCCGAGGACTAGCGGGTTGAACACCGGGGAGCTGTTTTTT. Residues: CASSQDQPRTSGLNTGELFF.